Listed here are 28 T cell receptor beta chains from one sample, sequenced in a study of blood T cell repertoires in COVID-19. Produced via immunoSEQ multiplex PCR; TCRdb's table is partial and in-frame only. The sample carries roughly 300,000 clones, around 85% recorded once. The sample consisted of peripheral blood. The receptors derive from a human donor with COVID-19, enrolled during active disease. The donor label of this sample is uncertain.

The rearrangement links TRBV19 to TRBJ2-1; a possible D gene is TRBD2 (6 bases). V was trimmed by 5 bases and J by 10 bases, leaving 21 bases between them. The CDR3 loop spans 15 amino acids. Germline V gene sequence: CDR1 LNHDA, CDR2 SQIVND (reference sequence). This chain's CDR3 is CASSLRLGNRQEQFF. CDR3 in DNA: TGTGCCAGTAGTCTCAGACTAGGAAATCGTCAAGAGCAGTTCTTC.

V is TRBV6-5 and J is TRBJ1-4; 7 positions match TRBD1. The trim removed 8 bases at V and 7 bases at J, leaving 13 bases unmatched. The germline V gene has CDR1 MNHEY and CDR2 SVGAGI. The CDR3 contains 15 residues. CDR3 protein: CASSRDSLHIEKLFF. The CDR3 DNA follows: TGTGCCAGCTCCCGGGACAGCCTACATATTGAAAAACTGTTTTTT.

This clone was detected once. The chain has TRBV2 and TRBJ1-5; no clear D gene. The CDR3 has 14 residues. From germline, CDR1 is SNHLY and CDR2 FYNNEI. Trimming shortened V by 3 bases and J by 6 bases, and 12 bases separated the two germline ends. The DNA of the CDR3 is TGTGCCAGCAGTGATCGTGAGTCTGGTCAGCCCCAGCATTTT. Its translation: CASSDRESGQPQHF.

This chain uses TRBV3-1 (or the pseudogene TRBV3-2) with TRBJ2-1; the D gene is possibly TRBD2 (5 bases). Germline CDR1 and CDR2: LGHDT and YNNKEL (reference sequence). Trimming shortened V by 0 bases and J by 9 bases, and 24 bases separated the two germline ends. CDR3 length equals 18 residues. CDR3 bases: TGTGCCAGCAGCCAAGATAGAAGCTCGGGAACCCCATACGGTGAGCAGTTCTTC. It encodes CASSQDRSSGTPYGEQFF.

This clone was seen a few times. A read error may account for a junction end that differs from germline. J is TRBJ2-2 and V is TRBV7-7, with D possibly being TRBD2 (5 bases). The CDR3 sequence is 14 residues long. CDR1 is SSHAT, CDR2 FNYEAQ, per germline (reference sequence). In DNA, the CDR3 is TGTGCTAGCAGCTCCCTAGCCGGCCCCGGGGAGCTGTTTTTT. Translation: CASSSLAGPGELFF.

The sample holds a few counts of this clone. CDR3 in DNA: TGTGCCTGGAGTATAAGCATATACACTGAAGCTTTCTTT. This encodes CAWSISIYTEAFF. This chain uses TRBV30 with TRBJ1-1; no clear D. Trimming stripped 2 bases from V and 3 bases from J, with 10 bases between. Germline V gene sequence: CDR1 GTSNPN, CDR2 SVGIG (reference sequence). This CDR3 region has 13 residues.

The J gene is TRBJ2-7, the V gene TRBV7-9; TRBD2 matches at 9 bases. This CDR3 is 16 amino acids long. J gave up 6 bases and V 1 base, and 10 bases lay outside the gene matches. Germline V gene lookup returns CDR1 SEHNR and CDR2 FQNEAQ (reference sequence). The CDR3, as DNA: TGTGCCAGCAGCTTAGGGTCCCTAGCGGGATCGTCCGAGCAGTACTTC. The encoded protein is CASSLGSLAGSSEQYF.

The genes are TRBV28 and TRBJ2-5, with 7 bases aligning to TRBD1. The CDR3 consists of 14 residues. J gave up 4 bases and V 5 bases, and 7 bases lay outside the gene matches. Germline V CDR1 and CDR2: MDHEN, SYDVKM. The CDR3 DNA follows: TGTGCCAGCAGTAGACGACAGGGCAGAGAGACCCAGTACTTC. It is translated as CASSRRQGRETQYF.

The V gene is TRBV5-4, the J gene TRBJ2-3; 7 bases match TRBD2. Germline-derived CDR1 and CDR2 are SGHNT and YYREEE (reference sequence). The CDR3 spans 17 residues. Losses at the gene ends were 4 bases for V and 1 base for J; bases not matched to a gene: 12. The CDR3 coding sequence is TGTGCCAGCAGCGCCGGCGGGAGACGAGGTGGCACAGATACGCAGTATTTT. This translates into CASSAGGRRGGTDTQYF.

V and J are TRBV9 and TRBJ2-1, with 7 nucleotides matching TRBD1. Germline lookup yields CDR1 SGDLS and CDR2 YYNGEE. Germline trimming cut 1 base from V and 4 bases from J; bases unmatched to any gene: 8. The CDR3 length is 16 residues. The CDR3 spells CASSVRGQAMYNEQFF. The CDR3 DNA reads TGTGCCAGCAGCGTACGCGGACAGGCGATGTACAATGAGCAGTTCTTC.

This clone was counted once. The genes are TRBV3-1 (or the pseudogene TRBV3-2) and TRBJ1-6; tentative D call: TRBD1 (6 bases). Germline V gene lookup returns CDR1 LGHDT and CDR2 YNNKEL (reference sequence). CDR3 length: 14 amino acids. V was clipped by 4 bases and J by 10 bases, with 14 bases between them. CDR3 region: CASSPGQHGSPLHF. The DNA for the CDR3 is TGTGCCAGCAGCCCTGGACAGCACGGCTCACCCCTCCACTTT.

This chain uses TRBV30 with TRBJ2-1; D is possibly TRBD2 (6 bases). This CDR3 is built from 14 residues. Trimming left V 6 bases short and J 3 bases short, with 15 bases between. From germline, CDR1 is GTSNPN and CDR2 SVGIG (reference sequence). The CDR3 region has the DNA TGTGCCTGCACTATAGCGGCCCTCTACAATGAGCAGTTCTTC. Protein sequence: CACTIAALYNEQFF. The full variable domain, its missing parts supplied by reference TRBV30 and TRBJ2-1, is SQTIHQWPATLVQPVGSPLSLECTVEGTSNPNLYWYRQAAGRGLQLLFYSVGIGQISSEVPQNLSASRPQDRQFILSSKKLLLSDSGFYLCACTIAALYNEQFFGPGTRLTVL.

The chain has TRBV7-2 and TRBJ2-1, with 12 bases that match TRBD2. Germline CDR1 and CDR2: SGHTA and FQGNSA. The CDR3 length is 16 residues. The ends lost 5 bases at V and 7 bases at J; junction bases unmatched: 9. Written as DNA, the CDR3 is TGTGCCAGCAGCAACCGCGGGACTAGCGGGTGGAATGAGCAGTTCTTC. Protein: CASSNRGTSGWNEQFF.

CDR3 in amino acids: CASSPGQGPMNTEAFF. In DNA, the CDR3 is TGTGCCAGCAGCCCTGGACAGGGTCCCATGAACACTGAAGCTTTCTTT. The rearrangement joins TRBV3-1 (or the pseudogene TRBV3-2) to TRBJ1-1; 8 nucleotides match TRBD1. The CDR3 spans 16 residues. In germline, CDR1 is LGHDT, CDR2 YNNKEL (reference sequence). The junction had 7 bases not matched to a gene; V was cut back by 4 bases and J by 0 bases.

The chain links TRBV27 to TRBJ2-1; 8 positions match TRBD2. The CDR3 has 14 residues. J was trimmed by 3 bases and V by 5 bases; bases with no gene match: 3. Germline loops: CDR1 MNHEY, CDR2 SMNVEV (reference sequence). CDR3 amino acids: CASSQAGVYNEQFF. Written as DNA, the CDR3 is TGTGCCAGCAGTCAAGCGGGAGTCTACAATGAGCAGTTCTTC.

The chain joins TRBV27 to TRBJ2-5; TRBD1 agrees at 11 bases. Germline V gives CDR1 MNHEY, CDR2 SMNVEV (reference sequence). Trimming cost V 5 bases and J 5 bases; bases outside gene matches: 10. The CDR3 contains 16 residues. The CDR3 coding sequence is TGTGCCAGCAGTGTAACCGGGACAGGGGGTCTGGAGACCCAGTACTTC. Translated: CASSVTGTGGLETQYF.

In the case of this clone: One end of the junction varies from germline; a read error may be responsible. V is TRBV5-1 and J is TRBJ2-7; 7 bases agree with TRBD1. The germline CDR1 and CDR2 sequences are SGHRS and YFSETQ. CDR3 length: 13 residues. CDR3 sequence: CASRLGQSYEQYF. CDR3 in DNA: TGCGCCAGCAGGTTGGGACAGAGCTACGAGCAGTACTTC.

The chain joins TRBV6-2 or TRBV6-3 to TRBJ2-7, with D unresolved. The CDR3 has 14 amino acids. V was trimmed by 0 bases and J by 3 bases, leaving 9 bases between them. CDR1 is MNHEY, CDR2 SVGEGT, per germline. The CDR3: CASSYSRKFYEQYF. The CDR3 DNA sequence: TGTGCCAGCAGTTACTCGAGAAAGTTCTACGAGCAGTACTTC.

This sequence joins TRBV6-6 and TRBJ1-6, with unresolved D. Germline-derived CDR1 and CDR2 are MNHNY and SVGAGI (reference sequence). V was clipped by 0 bases and J by 9 bases, with 15 bases between them. The CDR3 has 16 amino acids. Written as DNA, the CDR3 is TGTGCCAGCAGTTACTCGATTGTGGGAGGTGGTTCACCCCTCCACTTT. This gives the protein CASSYSIVGGGSPLHF.

The chain uses TRBV10-1 and TRBJ1-3; maybe TRBD1 (5 bases). Germline CDR1 is WNHNN and CDR2 is SYGVQD (reference sequence). V lost 8 bases to trimming and J lost 0 bases, with 8 bases between them. The CDR3 covers 13 residues. The CDR3, as DNA: TGCGCCAGCGCTACAGGCTCTGGAAACACCATATATTTT. Amino acid sequence: CASATGSGNTIYF.

This clone occurred once. As DNA, the CDR3 is TGTGCCAGTAGTACCACAGGTTTGAACACTGAAGCTTTCTTT. Its translation: CASSTTGLNTEAFF. The chain links TRBV19 to TRBJ1-1; a possible D gene is TRBD1 (5 bases). Trimming took off 4 bases at V and 0 bases at J, with 9 bases between the two ends. The CDR3 runs to 14 residues. Germline CDR1 reads LNHDA; CDR2 reads SQIVND (reference sequence). The full variable domain, in which reference TRBV19 and TRBJ1-1 provide the parts outside the CDR3, is DGGITQSPKYLFRKEGQNVTLSCEQNLNHDAMYWYRQDPGQGLRLIYYSQIVNDFQKGDIAEGYSVSREKKESFPLTVTSAQKNPTAFYLCASSTTGLNTEAFFGQGTRLTVV.

The rearrangement joins TRBV7-8 to TRBJ2-7; no firm D call. V lost 6 bases and J 2 bases, leaving 17 bases between the germline ends. This CDR3 has 15 residues. Germline V lookup: CDR1 SGHVS, CDR2 FQNEAQ. Here the CDR3 DNA reads TGTGCCAGCAGACCCAAGGCCACTCGGGCCTACGAGCAGTACTTC. Its translation: CASRPKATRAYEQYF.

The chain employs TRBV28 and TRBJ1-5, with a weak D call TRBD1 (6 bases). CDR1 and CDR2 (germline): MDHEN, SYDVKM. The CDR3 sequence is 16 residues long. Trimming shortened V by 5 bases and J by 0 bases, and 14 bases separated the two germline ends. The CDR3 sequence is CASSPRGGGSNQPQHF. The CDR3 region has the DNA TGTGCCAGCAGTCCGAGAGGGGGGGGTAGCAATCAGCCCCAGCATTTT.

The chain combines TRBV6-6 with TRBJ2-7; the match to TRBD2 covers 10 bases. This CDR3 contains 14 residues. Trimming took 8 bases from V and 3 from J; bases not matched to a gene: 7. Germline values: CDR1 MNHNY, CDR2 SVGAGI (reference sequence). Written as DNA, the CDR3 is TGTGCCAGCGGTAAGGCTAGCGGGAGCTACGAGCAGTACTTC. This sequence encodes CASGKASGSYEQYF.

The chain has TRBV30 and TRBJ1-3; D possibly corresponds to TRBD1 (5 bases). The CDR3 runs 12 residues. The V gene's germline CDR1 is GTSNPN and CDR2 SVGIG (reference sequence). With 5 bases removed from V and 6 bases from J, the gap between germline ends came to 11 bases. CDR3 nucleotides: TGTGCCTGGGCTGGGGCATTAAACACCATATATTTT. Translation gives CAWAGALNTIYF.

The gene calls are TRBV4-1 and TRBJ2-3, with TRBD2 identical over 12 bases. There are 22 residues in the CDR3. Trimming at V came to 0 bases and at J to 3 bases, leaving 19 bases not matched to a gene. The V gene's germline CDR1 is MGHRA and CDR2 YSYEKL. The CDR3 here is CASSQDDWSRPTSGRRTDTQYF. The CDR3 coding sequence is TGCGCCAGCAGCCAAGACGATTGGAGTCGACCTACTAGCGGGAGGCGAACAGATACGCAGTATTTT.

This chain uses TRBV13 with TRBJ1-1; D remains ambiguous. Deletions cut 3 bases from V and 6 bases from J, with 8 bases between. Germline V gives CDR1 PRHDT, CDR2 FYEKMQ (reference sequence). The CDR3 has 12 amino acids. The CDR3 reads CASSFRDPEAFF. The CDR3 nucleotides read TGTGCCAGCAGCTTTCGCGATCCTGAAGCTTTCTTT.

This chain links TRBV6-5 with TRBJ2-5, with a tentative D call TRBD2 (6 bases). The germline V gene encodes CDR1 MNHEY and CDR2 SVGAGI. CDR3 length: 12 amino acids. Deletions cut 7 bases from V and 5 bases from J, with 11 bases between. CDR3 sequence (DNA): TGTGCCAGCACGGGAGAAGGGGAGACCCAGTACTTC. Translation gives CASTGEGETQYF.